The 6 T cell receptor beta chains below were found in one sample sequenced in a study of lymphopenia after photon versus proton radiotherapy. Libraries were prepared by immunoSEQ multiplex PCR; TCRdb keeps only in-frame clonotypes and omits some of them. The sample consists of under 35,000 clones, 89% of them appearing once. The sequencing here drew on peripheral blood, taken from a patient treated with proton-based radiotherapy. The receptors shown here come from a woman in her 70s with pancreatic cancer. Some clones in this sample may be carry-over from other donors' samples.

The chain employs TRBV27 and TRBJ1-3, with D maybe TRBD1 (6 bases). The V gene's germline CDR1 is MNHEY and CDR2 SMNVEV (reference sequence). The CDR3 runs 15 residues. The V and J ends lost 5 bases and 0 bases respectively, with 11 bases between them. The CDR3: CASSTGIGSGNTIYF. CDR3 DNA: TGTGCCAGCAGTACAGGGATCGGCTCTGGAAACACCATATATTTT.

Here the CDR3 reads CASSQDNGQGALGANVLTF. CDR3 DNA: TGCGCCAGCAGCCAAGATAATGGGCAGGGGGCTCTGGGGGCCAACGTCCTGACTTTC. The chain combines TRBV4-3 with TRBJ2-6; 8 positions match TRBD1. Germline V gives CDR1 LGHNA, CDR2 YSLEER. The CDR3 sequence is 19 residues long. Trimming removed 0 bases from V and 4 bases from J; junction bases left unmatched: 11.

The gene calls are TRBV27 and TRBJ2-6; 7 bases agree with TRBD1. This CDR3 contains 16 residues. Germline values: CDR1 MNHEY, CDR2 SMNVEV (reference sequence). V lost 3 bases and J lost 0; bases outside the gene matches: 2. The CDR3 region has the DNA TGTGCCAGCAGTTTTACAGGGGTCTCTGGGGCCAACGTCCTGACTTTC. It yields the protein CASSFTGVSGANVLTF.

The CDR3, as DNA: TGTGCCAGCAGGACCCAGGGGGCCGCCGGGGAGCTGTTTTTT. Its translation is CASRTQGAAGELFF. The V gene is TRBV28, the J gene TRBJ2-2; 8 bases align to TRBD1. Germline assignment: CDR1 MDHEN and CDR2 SYDVKM. The CDR3 spans 14 residues. Trimming cost V 6 bases and J 6 bases; bases outside gene matches: 6.

The rearrangement uses TRBV2 and TRBJ2-5; D remains ambiguous. V shed 4 bases and J shed 1 base, with 1 base lying between them. CDR1 and CDR2 from the germline V gene are SNHLY and FYNNEI. This CDR3 comprises 11 residues. CDR3 sequence: CASSAQETQYF. CDR3 nucleotides: TGTGCCAGCAGTGCCCAAGAGACCCAGTACTTC.

This sequence joins TRBV2 and TRBJ2-3, with D perhaps given as TRBD1 or TRBD2 (5 bases each). The CDR3 is 15 amino acids. V lost 2 bases and J lost 0, with 9 bases in between. CDR1 SNHLY and CDR2 FYNNEI come from the germline V gene. CDR3 sequence (DNA): TGTGCCAGCAGTGAACAGGGACCCAGCACAGATACGCAGTATTTT. The encoded protein is CASSEQGPSTDTQYF. Together with reference TRBV2 and TRBJ2-3, the CDR3 gives the full variable domain: EPEVTQTPSHQVTQMGQEVILRCVPISNHLYFYWYRQILGQKVEFLVSFYNNEISEKSEIFDDQFSVERPDGSNFTLKIRSTKLEDSAMYFCASSEQGPSTDTQYFGPGTRLTVL.